This note documents a single T cell receptor beta chain sequence. Cohort 3 recovery required two negative PCRs, clearance, or symptom resolution. The source of the sample is a study of blood T cell repertoires in COVID-19. Study-level background: Material from acute and convalescent COVID-19 was sourced from the United States, Italy and Spain.

In the study's own analysis: Researchers report that nucleated cell counts were estimated from reference gene primer amplification. Produced via immunoSEQ multiplex PCR; TCRdb's table is partial and in-frame only. V and J calls and clone size are those listed in that table; D and trimming were worked out from the DNA. The repertoire includes 200,000 to 250,000 clones, about four fifths of them detected once, and 6.8% sits in the top ten. Germline V lookup: CDR1 SGHNT, CDR2 YENEEA. V was cut by 5 bases and J by 0 bases, with 13 bases left in between. The CDR3 loop spans 15 amino acids. This clonotype was obtained from a woman aged 40 to 50 who had recovered from COVID-19. Sequencing input: PBMCs or T cells enriched from blood (not recorded which). The J gene is TRBJ1-1, the V gene TRBV11-3, with D unclear. The CDR3 DNA sequence: TGTGCCAGCAGCAGGAGGCAAACGGTGAACACTGAAGCTTTCTTT. Translating it yields CASSRRQTVNTEAFF.